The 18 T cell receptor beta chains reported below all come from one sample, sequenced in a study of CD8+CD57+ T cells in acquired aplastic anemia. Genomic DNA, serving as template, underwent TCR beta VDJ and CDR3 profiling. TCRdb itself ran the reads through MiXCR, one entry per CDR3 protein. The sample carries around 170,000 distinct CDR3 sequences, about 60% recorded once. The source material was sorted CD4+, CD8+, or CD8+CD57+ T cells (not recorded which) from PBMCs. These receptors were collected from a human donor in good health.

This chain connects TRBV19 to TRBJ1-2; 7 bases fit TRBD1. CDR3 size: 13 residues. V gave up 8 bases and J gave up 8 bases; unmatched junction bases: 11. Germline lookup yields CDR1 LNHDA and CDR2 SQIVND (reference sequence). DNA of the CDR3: TGTGCCAGTCGGGCCGGGACAGCGAGCGGCTACACCTTC. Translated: CASRAGTASGYTF.

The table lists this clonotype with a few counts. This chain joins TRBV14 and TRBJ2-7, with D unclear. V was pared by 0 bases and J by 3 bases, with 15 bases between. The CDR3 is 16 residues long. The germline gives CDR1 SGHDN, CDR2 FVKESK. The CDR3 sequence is CASSQEVFTSFYEQYF. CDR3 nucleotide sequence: TGTGCCAGCAGCCAAGAGGTTTTCACATCGTTCTACGAGCAGTACTTC. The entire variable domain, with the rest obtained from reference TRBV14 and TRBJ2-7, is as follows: EAGVTQFPSHSVIEKGQTVTLRCDPISGHDNLYWYRRVMGKEIKFLLHFVKESKQDESGMPNNRFLAERTGGTYSTLKVQPAELEDSGVYFCASSQEVFTSFYEQYFGPGTRLTVT.

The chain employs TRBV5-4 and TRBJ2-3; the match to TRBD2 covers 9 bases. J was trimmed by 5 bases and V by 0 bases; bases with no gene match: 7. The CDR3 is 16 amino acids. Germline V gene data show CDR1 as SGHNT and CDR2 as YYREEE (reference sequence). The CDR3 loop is CASSLVAGGLGDTQYF. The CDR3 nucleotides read TGTGCCAGCAGCTTGGTTGCGGGAGGGCTCGGAGATACGCAGTATTTT.

The CDR3 DNA follows: TGCCCGGATGAAAAACTGTTTTTT. It is translated as CPDEKLFF. The chain employs TRBV10-1 and TRBJ1-4; the D is unclear. This CDR3 region has 8 residues. In germline, CDR1 is WNHNN, CDR2 SYGVQD (reference sequence).

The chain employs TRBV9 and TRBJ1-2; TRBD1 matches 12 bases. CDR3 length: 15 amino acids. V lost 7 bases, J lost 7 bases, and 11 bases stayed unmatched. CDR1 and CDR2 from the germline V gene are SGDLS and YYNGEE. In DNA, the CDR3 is TGTGCCAGCTCCGCCGAGGGACAGGGGGCTCCTGGCTACACCTTC. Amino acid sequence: CASSAEGQGAPGYTF. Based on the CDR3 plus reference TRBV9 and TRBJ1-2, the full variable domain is DSGVTQTPKHLITATGQRVTLRCSPRSGDLSVYWYQQSLDQGLQFLIQYYNGEERAKGNILERFSAQQFPDLHSELNLSSLELGDSALYFCASSAEGQGAPGYTFGSGTRLTVV.

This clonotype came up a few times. The CDR3 DNA reads TGTGCCAGCTCTCTAGCGAGCTCCTACAATGAGCAGTTCTTC. Translating it yields CASSLASSYNEQFF. J is TRBJ2-1 and V is TRBV2, with a possible D match to TRBD2 (6 bases). Germline assignment: CDR1 SNHLY and CDR2 FYNNEI. Trimming took 8 bases from V and 0 from J, leaving 11 bases between them. The length of the CDR3 is 14 residues.

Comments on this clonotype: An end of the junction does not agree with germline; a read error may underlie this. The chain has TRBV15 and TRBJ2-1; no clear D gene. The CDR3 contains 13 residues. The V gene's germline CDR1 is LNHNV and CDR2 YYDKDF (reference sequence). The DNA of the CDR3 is TGTGCCACCAGCGGAGACCTCTTCGGTGAGCAGTTCTTC. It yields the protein CATSGDLFGEQFF.

DNA of the CDR3: TGTGCCAGCAGTGAAGCGAACAGGGGGCTCGGAAACACCATATATTTT. Amino acid sequence: CASSEANRGLGNTIYF. This chain connects TRBV2 to TRBJ1-3; 9 bases map to TRBD1. Germline V gives CDR1 SNHLY, CDR2 FYNNEI. The CDR3 covers 16 residues. The J segment lost 4 bases and the V segment lost 0 bases, leaving 4 bases of the junction unmatched.

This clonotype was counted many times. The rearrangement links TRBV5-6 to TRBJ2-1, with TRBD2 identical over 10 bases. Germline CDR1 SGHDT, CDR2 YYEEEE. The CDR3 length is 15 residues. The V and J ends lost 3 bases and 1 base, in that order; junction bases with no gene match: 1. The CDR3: CASSSLAGSYNEQFF. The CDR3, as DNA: TGTGCCAGCAGCTCACTAGCGGGGTCCTACAATGAGCAGTTCTTC.

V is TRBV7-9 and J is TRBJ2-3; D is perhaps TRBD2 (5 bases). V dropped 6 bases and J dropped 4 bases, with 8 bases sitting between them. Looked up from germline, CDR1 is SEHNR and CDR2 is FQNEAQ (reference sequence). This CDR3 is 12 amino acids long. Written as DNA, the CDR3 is TGTGCCAGCAGGAAGAGGGCAGATACGCAGTATTTT. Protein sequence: CASRKRADTQYF.

The CDR3 DNA reads as TGTGCCAGCAGCCTAACCGGGACAGGCTCCTATGGCTACACCTTC. Amino acids: CASSLTGTGSYGYTF. This chain uses TRBV7-9 with TRBJ1-2; 8 bases map to TRBD1. V shed 5 bases and J 4 bases; nucleotides not matched to a gene: 9. The CDR3 consists of 15 residues. The germline V gene has CDR1 SEHNR and CDR2 FQNEAQ (reference sequence).

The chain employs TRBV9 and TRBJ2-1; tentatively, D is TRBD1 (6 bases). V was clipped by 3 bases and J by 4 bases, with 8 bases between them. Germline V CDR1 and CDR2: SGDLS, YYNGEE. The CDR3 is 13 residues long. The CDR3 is CASSDQGYNEQFF. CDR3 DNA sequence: TGTGCCAGCAGCGACCAGGGGTACAATGAGCAGTTCTTC.

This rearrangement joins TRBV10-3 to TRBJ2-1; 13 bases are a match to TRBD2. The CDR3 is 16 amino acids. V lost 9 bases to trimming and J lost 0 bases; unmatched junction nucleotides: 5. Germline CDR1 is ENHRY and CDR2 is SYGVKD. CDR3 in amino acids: CAIGRTSGSSYNEQFF. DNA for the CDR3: TGTGCCATTGGACGGACTAGCGGGAGCTCCTACAATGAGCAGTTCTTC.

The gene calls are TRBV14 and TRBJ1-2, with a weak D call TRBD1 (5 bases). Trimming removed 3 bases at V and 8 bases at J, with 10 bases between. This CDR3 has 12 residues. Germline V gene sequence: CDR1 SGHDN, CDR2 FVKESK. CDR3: CASSQTSGGYTF. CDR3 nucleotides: TGTGCCAGCAGCCAGACATCAGGGGGCTACACCTTC.

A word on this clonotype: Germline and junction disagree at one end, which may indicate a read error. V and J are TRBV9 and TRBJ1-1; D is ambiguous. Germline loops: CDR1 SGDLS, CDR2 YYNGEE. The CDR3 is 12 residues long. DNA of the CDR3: TGTGTCAGCAGCGGATCGAACACTGAGGCTTCCTTT. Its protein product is CVSSGSNTEASF.

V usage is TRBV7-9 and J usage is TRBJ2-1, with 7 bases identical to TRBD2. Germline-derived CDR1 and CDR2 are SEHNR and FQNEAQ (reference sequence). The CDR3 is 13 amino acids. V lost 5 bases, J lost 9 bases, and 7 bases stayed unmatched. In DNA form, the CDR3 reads TGTGCCAGCAGCCCCCCCCGGACTAGTGAGCAGTTCTTC. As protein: CASSPPRTSEQFF. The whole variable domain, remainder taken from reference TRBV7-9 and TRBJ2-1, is DTGVSQNPRHKITKRGQNVTFRCDPISEHNRLYWYRQTLGQGPEFLTYFQNEAQLEKSRLLSDRFSAERPKGSFSTLEIQRTEQGDSAMYLCASSPPRTSEQFFGPGTRLTVL.

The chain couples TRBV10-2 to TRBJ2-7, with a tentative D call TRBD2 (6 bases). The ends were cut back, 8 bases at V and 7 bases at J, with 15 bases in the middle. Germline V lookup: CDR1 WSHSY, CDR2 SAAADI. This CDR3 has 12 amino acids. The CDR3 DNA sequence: TGCGCCAGCGGAGGGCCGGTTGAGGAGCAGTACTTC. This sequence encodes CASGGPVEEQYF.

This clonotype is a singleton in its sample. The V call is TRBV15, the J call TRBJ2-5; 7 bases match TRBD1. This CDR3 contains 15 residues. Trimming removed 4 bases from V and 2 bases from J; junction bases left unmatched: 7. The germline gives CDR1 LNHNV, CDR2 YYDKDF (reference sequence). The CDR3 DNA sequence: TGTGCCACCAGCATTGGACAGGATCCACAAGAGACCCAGTACTTC. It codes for CATSIGQDPQETQYF.